The clone carrying this T cell receptor beta chain has at least ten counts. What it binds is not known. The authors built TCR beta libraries using iRepertoire HTBI primers and Arm-PCR of CDR3 regions. TCRdb independently ran MiXCR on the multiplex PCR reads; one entry per CDR3 protein. The repertoire consists of over 500,000 distinct CDR3 sequences, with roughly 15% occurring once and the leading ten covering more than 10%. This record belongs to a study of regulatory T cells in long-lasting Graves disease. Study observations and caveats: Limited samples may have lowered accuracy.

The time point here: newly diagnosed GD, antithyroid drugs for less than 3 months. Construction of the TCR library relied on RNA isolated from PBMCs. These same records also appear under a second study, on T cells in Graves' hyperthyroidism and ophthalmopathy.

Sample: peripheral blood mononuclear cells (PBMCs), taken at new diagnosis, from a patient treated with antithyroid drugs. The sequence derives from a young man with Graves disease.

CDR3 sequence reads: CSARDRQYGYTF. The CDR3 nucleotides are TGCAGTGCTAGAGATCGACAGTATGGCTACACCTTC. The chain links TRBV20-1 to TRBJ1-2, with a possible D match to TRBD1 (5 bases). Germline values: CDR1 DFQATT, CDR2 SNEGSKA (reference sequence). The V and J ends lost 0 bases and 5 bases respectively, with 7 bases between them. CDR3 length: 12 residues.